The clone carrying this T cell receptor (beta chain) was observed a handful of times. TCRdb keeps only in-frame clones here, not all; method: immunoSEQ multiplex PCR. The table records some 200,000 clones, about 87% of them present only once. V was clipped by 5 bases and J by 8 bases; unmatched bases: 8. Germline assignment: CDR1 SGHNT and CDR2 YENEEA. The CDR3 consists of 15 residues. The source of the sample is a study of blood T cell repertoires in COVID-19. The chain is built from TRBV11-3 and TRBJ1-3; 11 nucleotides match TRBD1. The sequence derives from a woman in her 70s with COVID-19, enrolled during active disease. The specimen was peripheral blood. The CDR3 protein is CASSTSGQGVHTIYF. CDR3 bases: TGTGCCAGCAGCACATCGGGACAGGGGGTACACACCATATATTTT.